Sequencing of this T cell receptor (beta chain) was carried out in a study of regulatory T cells in long-lasting Graves disease. Germline loops: CDR1 DFQATT, CDR2 SNEGSKA (reference sequence). The CDR3 contains 16 residues. Trimming removed 0 bases from V and 3 bases from J, with 17 bases in between. Time point denoted: newly diagnosed GD, antithyroid drugs for less than 3 months. Extracted PBMC RNA gave rise to the TCR library. Building of the TCR beta libraries involved iRepertoire HTBI primers and Arm-PCR of CDR3 regions. TCRdb independently ran MiXCR on the multiplex PCR reads; one entry per CDR3 protein. The data show about 440,000 distinct CDR3 sequences, around 15% seen once. These same data were also listed under a study on T cells in Graves' hyperthyroidism and ophthalmopathy. That investigation notes: Stable hyperthyroidism: no ophthalmopathy progression over 18 months of follow-up. Carried out on the TCR CDR3, a first-round RT-PCR used the HTBI primer set. By a 13 V-J model, ophthalmopathy was set apart from stable hyperthyroidism. Ophthalmopathy got predicted by the model a median about 6.5 months before its onset.

The J gene is TRBJ1-1, the V gene TRBV20-1, with D unclear. This sample comprised peripheral blood mononuclear cells (PBMCs), obtained at new diagnosis, from a patient treated with antithyroid drugs. The sequence came from a woman younger than 35 with Graves disease. The CDR3 coding sequence is TGCAGTGCTAGAGATCCGACGACAAGGCTTTACACTGAAGCTTTCTTT. This translates into CSARDPTTRLYTEAFF.